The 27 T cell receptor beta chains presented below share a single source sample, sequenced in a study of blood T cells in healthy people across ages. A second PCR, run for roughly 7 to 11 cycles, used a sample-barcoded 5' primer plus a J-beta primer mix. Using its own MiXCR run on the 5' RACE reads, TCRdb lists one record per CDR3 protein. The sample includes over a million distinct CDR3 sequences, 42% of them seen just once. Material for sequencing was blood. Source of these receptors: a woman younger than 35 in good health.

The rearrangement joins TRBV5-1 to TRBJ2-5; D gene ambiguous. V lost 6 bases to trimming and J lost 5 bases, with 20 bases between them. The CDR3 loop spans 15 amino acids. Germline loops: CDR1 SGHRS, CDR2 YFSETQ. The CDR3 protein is CASNDQSLPGETQYF. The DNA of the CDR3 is TGCGCCAGCAACGATCAAAGCTTACCCGGGGAGACCCAGTACTTC.

This chain's CDR3 is CSASGRNSGNTIYF. In nucleotides, the CDR3 is TGCAGTGCTAGCGGAAGGAACTCTGGAAACACCATATATTTT. This sequence joins TRBV20-1 and TRBJ1-3; no reliable D call. Trimming left V 3 bases short and J 0 bases short, with 9 bases between. The length of the CDR3 is 14 residues. From germline, CDR1 is DFQATT and CDR2 SNEGSKA (reference sequence).

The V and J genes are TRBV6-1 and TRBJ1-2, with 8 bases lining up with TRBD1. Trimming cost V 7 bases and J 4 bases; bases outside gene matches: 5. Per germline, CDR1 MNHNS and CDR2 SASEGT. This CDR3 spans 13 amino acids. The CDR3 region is CASNGQGTYGYTF. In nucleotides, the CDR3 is TGTGCCAGCAATGGACAGGGAACCTATGGCTACACCTTC.

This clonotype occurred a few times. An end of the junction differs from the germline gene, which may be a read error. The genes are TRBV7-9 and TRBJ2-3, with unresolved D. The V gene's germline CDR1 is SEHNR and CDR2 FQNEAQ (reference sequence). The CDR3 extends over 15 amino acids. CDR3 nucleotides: TGTGCCAGCAGCCTCGCTTTCTCTGCTTCAAATACGCCGTATTTT. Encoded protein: CASSLAFSASNTPYF.

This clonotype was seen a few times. The CDR3 is CAIASYNEQFF. The CDR3 DNA follows: TGTGCCATTGCTAGCTACAATGAGCAGTTCTTC. This chain links TRBV6-2 or TRBV6-3 with TRBJ2-1; D is unresolved. The CDR3 loop spans 11 amino acids. The germline V gene has CDR1 MNHEY and CDR2 SVGEGT. V lost 10 bases and J lost 3, with 7 bases in between.

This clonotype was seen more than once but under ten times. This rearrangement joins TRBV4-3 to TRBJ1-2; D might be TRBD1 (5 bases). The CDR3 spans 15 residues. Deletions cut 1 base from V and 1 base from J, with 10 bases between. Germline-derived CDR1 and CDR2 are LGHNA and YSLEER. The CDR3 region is CASSQGGANNYGYTF. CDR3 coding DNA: TGCGCCAGCAGCCAAGGAGGGGCCAATAACTATGGCTACACCTTC.

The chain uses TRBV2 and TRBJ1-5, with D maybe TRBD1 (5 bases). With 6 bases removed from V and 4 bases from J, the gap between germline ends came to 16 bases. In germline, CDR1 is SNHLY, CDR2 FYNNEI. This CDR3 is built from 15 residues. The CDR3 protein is CASRPGTVANQPQHF. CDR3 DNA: TGTGCCAGCAGGCCCGGGACGGTCGCGAATCAGCCCCAGCATTTT.

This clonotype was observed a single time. This chain's CDR3 is CASSGTGLQETQYF. DNA for the CDR3: TGTGCCAGCAGTGGGACAGGGCTCCAAGAGACCCAGTACTTC. This sequence joins TRBV6-5 and TRBJ2-4; 9 nucleotides match TRBD1. TRBJ2-5 matches the DNA end more closely, so the J call is doubtful. Germline values: CDR1 MNHEY, CDR2 SVGAGI. CDR3 length: 14 amino acids.

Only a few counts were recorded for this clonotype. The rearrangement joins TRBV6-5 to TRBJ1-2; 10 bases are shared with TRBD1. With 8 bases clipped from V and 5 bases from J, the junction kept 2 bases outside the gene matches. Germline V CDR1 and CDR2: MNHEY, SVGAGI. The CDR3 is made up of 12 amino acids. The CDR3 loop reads CASGTGEYGYTF. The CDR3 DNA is TGTGCCAGCGGGACAGGGGAATATGGCTACACCTTC.

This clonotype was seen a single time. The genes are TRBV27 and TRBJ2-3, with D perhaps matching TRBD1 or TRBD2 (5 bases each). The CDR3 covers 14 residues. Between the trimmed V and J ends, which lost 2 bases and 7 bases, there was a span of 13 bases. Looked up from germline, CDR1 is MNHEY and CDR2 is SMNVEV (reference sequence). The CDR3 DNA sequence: TGTGCCAGCAGTTTAAATTTCGGGGCTAATACGCAGTATTTT. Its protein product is CASSLNFGANTQYF.

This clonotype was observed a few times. CDR3: CASSPLGLGAPTDTQYF. CDR3 bases: TGTGCCAGCAGCCCGTTGGGACTAGGTGCGCCCACAGATACGCAGTATTTT. The chain employs TRBV7-2 and TRBJ2-3; TRBD2 matches 8 bases. Unmatched junction bases numbered 12, after V lost 5 bases and J lost 2 bases. CDR1 and CDR2 from the germline V gene are SGHTA and FQGNSA. There are 17 residues in the CDR3. Combining the CDR3 with reference TRBV7-2 and TRBJ2-3 gives the whole variable domain GAGVSQSPSNKVTEKGKDVELRCDPISGHTALYWYRQSLGQGLEFLIYFQGNSAPDKSGLPSDRFSAERTGGSVSTLTIQRTQQEDSAVYLCASSPLGLGAPTDTQYFGPGTRLTVL.

The chain's CDR3 is CASSLISGVPYEQYF. CDR3 coding DNA: TGTGCCAGCAGTTTAATTTCCGGGGTCCCCTACGAGCAGTACTTC. The chain couples TRBV28 to TRBJ2-7; D possibly corresponds to TRBD2 (5 bases). V was pared by 2 bases and J by 2 bases, with 13 bases between. CDR3 size: 15 residues. Germline CDR1 reads MDHEN; CDR2 reads SYDVKM.

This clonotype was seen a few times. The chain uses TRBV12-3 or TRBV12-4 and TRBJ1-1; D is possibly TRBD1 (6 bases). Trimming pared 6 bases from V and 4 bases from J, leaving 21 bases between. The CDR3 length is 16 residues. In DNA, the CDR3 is TGTGCCAGCAGAGGAACCAGGGGAATGGGGGTCACTGAAGCTTTCTTT. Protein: CASRGTRGMGVTEAFF.

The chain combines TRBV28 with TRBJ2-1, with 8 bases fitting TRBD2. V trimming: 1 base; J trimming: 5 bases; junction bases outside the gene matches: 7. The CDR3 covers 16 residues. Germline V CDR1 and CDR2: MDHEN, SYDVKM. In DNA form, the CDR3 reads TGTGCCAGCAGTTTATTAGCGGGATTAGGGGACAATGAGCAGTTCTTC. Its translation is CASSLLAGLGDNEQFF.

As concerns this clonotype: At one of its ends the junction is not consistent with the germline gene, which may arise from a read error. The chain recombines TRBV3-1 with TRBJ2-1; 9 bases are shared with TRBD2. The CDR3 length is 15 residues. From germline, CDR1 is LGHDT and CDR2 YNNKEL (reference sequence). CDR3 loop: CASSPGLATHNEQVF. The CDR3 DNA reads TGTGCCAGCAGCCCTGGACTAGCGACTCACAATGAGCAGGTCTTC.

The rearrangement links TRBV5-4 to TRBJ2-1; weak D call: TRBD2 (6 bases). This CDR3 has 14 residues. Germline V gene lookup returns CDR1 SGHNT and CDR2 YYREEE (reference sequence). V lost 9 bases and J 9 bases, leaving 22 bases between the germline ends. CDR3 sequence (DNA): TGTGCCACTCACCCTGGCGCACTAGCACGTGAGCAGTTCTTC. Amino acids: CATHPGALAREQFF.

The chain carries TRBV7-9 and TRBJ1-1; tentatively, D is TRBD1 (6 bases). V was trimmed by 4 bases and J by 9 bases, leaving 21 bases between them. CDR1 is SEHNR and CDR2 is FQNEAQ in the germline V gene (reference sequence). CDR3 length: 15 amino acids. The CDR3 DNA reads TGTGCCAGCAGCTCCAGACAGGCCCAGACGACCAAAGCTTTCTTT. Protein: CASSSRQAQTTKAFF.

As DNA, the CDR3 is TGCAGTGCTAGTGACTTTCGCCATCCAGAAAAACTGTTTTTT. Translation gives CSASDFRHPEKLFF. The chain links TRBV20-1 to TRBJ1-4; D not certain. The CDR3 extends over 14 amino acids. Trimming removed 3 bases at V and 8 bases at J, with 16 bases between. Germline-derived CDR1 and CDR2 are DFQATT and SNEGSKA (reference sequence).

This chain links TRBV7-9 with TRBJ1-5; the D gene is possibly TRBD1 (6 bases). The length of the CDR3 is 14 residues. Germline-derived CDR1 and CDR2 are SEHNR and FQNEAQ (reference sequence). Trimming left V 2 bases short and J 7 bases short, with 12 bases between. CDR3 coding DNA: TGTGCCAGCAGCTTACAGGGGTCTCGGCAGCCCCAGCATTTT. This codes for CASSLQGSRQPQHF.

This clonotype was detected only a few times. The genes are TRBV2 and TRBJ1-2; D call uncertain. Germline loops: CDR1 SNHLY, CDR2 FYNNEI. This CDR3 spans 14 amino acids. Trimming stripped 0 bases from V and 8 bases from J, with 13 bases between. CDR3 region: CASSEADGRGGYTF. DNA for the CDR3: TGTGCCAGCAGTGAAGCGGACGGTCGCGGAGGCTACACCTTC.

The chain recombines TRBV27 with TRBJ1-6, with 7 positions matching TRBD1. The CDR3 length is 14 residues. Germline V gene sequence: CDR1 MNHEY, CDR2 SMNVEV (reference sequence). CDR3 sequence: CVSRRDSYNSPLHF. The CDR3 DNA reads TGTGTCAGTAGACGGGACAGCTATAATTCACCCCTCCACTTT.

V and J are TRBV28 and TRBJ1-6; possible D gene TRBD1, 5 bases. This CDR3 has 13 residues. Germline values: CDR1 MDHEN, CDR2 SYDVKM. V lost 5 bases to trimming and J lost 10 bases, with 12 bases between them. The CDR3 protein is CASSPAGGSPLHF. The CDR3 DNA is TGTGCCAGCAGTCCCGCGGGGGGATCACCCCTCCACTTT.

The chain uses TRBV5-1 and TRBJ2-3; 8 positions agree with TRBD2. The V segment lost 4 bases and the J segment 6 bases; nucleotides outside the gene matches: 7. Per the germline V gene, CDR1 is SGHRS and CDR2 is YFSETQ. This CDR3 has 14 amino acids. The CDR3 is CASSGTGGEDTQYF. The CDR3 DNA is TGCGCCAGCAGCGGAACCGGGGGGGAGGATACGCAGTATTTT.

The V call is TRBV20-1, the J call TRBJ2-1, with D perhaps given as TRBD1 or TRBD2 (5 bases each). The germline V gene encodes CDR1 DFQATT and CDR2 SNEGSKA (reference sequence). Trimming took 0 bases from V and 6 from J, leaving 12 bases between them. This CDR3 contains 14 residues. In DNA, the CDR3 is TGCAGTGCTAGAGACCGGGACCACCCCAATGAGCAGTTCTTC. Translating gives CSARDRDHPNEQFF.

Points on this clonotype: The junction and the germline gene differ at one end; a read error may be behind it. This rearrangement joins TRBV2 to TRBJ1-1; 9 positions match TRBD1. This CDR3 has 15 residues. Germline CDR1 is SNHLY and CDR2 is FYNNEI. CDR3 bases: TGTGCCAGCAACCTCACACAGGGGGCGGATACTGGAGCTTTCTTT. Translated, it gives CASNLTQGADTGAFF.

The CDR3, as DNA: TGTGCCAGCAGCTTTTCAAGCGGGGCCTACCTACAGGAGCAGTACTTC. Translated: CASSFSSGAYLQEQYF. The gene calls are TRBV11-2 and TRBJ2-5, with 7 nucleotides matching TRBD2. The CDR3 is 16 amino acids. Trimming removed 3 bases from V and 11 bases from J; junction bases left unmatched: 18. CDR1 and CDR2 (germline): SGHAT, FQNNGV.

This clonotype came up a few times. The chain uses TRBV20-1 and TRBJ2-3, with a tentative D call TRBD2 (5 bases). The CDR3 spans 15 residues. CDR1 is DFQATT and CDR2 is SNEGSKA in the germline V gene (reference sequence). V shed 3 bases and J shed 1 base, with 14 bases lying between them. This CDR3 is CSASNRGVGTDTQYF. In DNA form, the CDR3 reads TGCAGTGCTAGTAACCGGGGTGTCGGCACAGATACGCAGTATTTT.